Listed below are T cell receptor beta chains from one sample, sequenced in a study of T cells in Graves' hyperthyroidism and ophthalmopathy. TCRdb ran MiXCR on the multiplex PCR reads and lists one entry per CDR3 protein. The sample lists about 590,000 distinct CDR3 sequences, about 15% seen once, with less than 9.5% in the top ten. What was sequenced was blood. These TCRs come from a woman in her twenties or thirties with Graves' hyperthyroidism. Both conserved end residues are part of each CDR3. The D gene is left open where the match is weak. Clone size is not always given. Where it is, it says once, few, many or a class for expanded clones.

cdr3_nt cdr3_aa j_call d_call clone_size v_call
TGTGCCAGCAGCCCGGGGGGAGGGAGCCAAGGGGAGCAGTTCTTC CASSPGGGSQGEQFF TRBJ2-1 TRBD2 once TRBV7-2
TGTGCCAGCGGGGGGGCTGAAGCTTTCTTT CASGGAEAFF TRBJ1-1 - few TRBV6-1
TGTGCCAGCAGCTTAGCGACTAGCGGGGTGTACGAGCAGTACTTC CASSLATSGVYEQYF TRBJ2-7 TRBD2 many TRBV7-2
TGCAGCGTTGCCGTTCAGTCTGAAGCTTTCTTT CSVAVQSEAFF TRBJ1-1 - - TRBV29-1
TGCAGTGCCCCTGGACAAAGCAATCAGCCCCAGCATTTT CSAPGQSNQPQHF TRBJ1-5 - many TRBV20-1
TGTGCCAGCAGCCAAGATCGACTTTCCACTAATGAGCAGTTCTTC CASSQDRLSTNEQFF TRBJ2-1 - many TRBV14
TGCGCCAGCAGCCAAGCACTAGCGGAGTACACCGGGGAGCTGTTTTTT CASSQALAEYTGELFF TRBJ2-2 TRBD2 - TRBV11-2
TGCAGTGCTAGACGAATGGCCTACGAGCAGTACTTC CSARRMAYEQYF TRBJ2-7 - many TRBV20-1
TGTGCCAGCAGCCGAGGGCCCTCCACAGGAGGCTACACCTTC CASSRGPSTGGYTF TRBJ1-2 - few TRBV6-1
TGTGCCAGTAGTAGCGGGGGACGGGAGACCCAGTACTTC CASSSGGRETQYF TRBJ2-5 TRBD2 - TRBV19
TGCAGTGCTGCCCGGGGGGGACAGCCCCAGCATTTT CSAARGGQPQHF TRBJ1-5 - - TRBV20-1
TGCGCCAGCAGCCGCCTCCTGGGACTTGAATACGAGCAGTACTTC CASSRLLGLEYEQYF TRBJ2-7 - few TRBV5-5
TGTGCCAGCAGCTTGGTGTCTGGCGGAGAGCAGTTCTTC CASSLVSGGEQFF TRBJ2-1 - - TRBV5-4
TGTGCCAGCAGCGTGAACCTACAGCCTCACAATGAGCAGTTCTTC CASSVNLQPHNEQFF TRBJ2-1 - many TRBV9
TGTGCCAGCAGCCTTGAGAGAGGGTACGAGCAGTACTTC CASSLERGYEQYF TRBJ2-7 - many TRBV11-2
TGTGCCAGCAGTGCGCAGGAGAACACTGAAGCTTTCTTT CASSAQENTEAFF TRBJ1-1 - many TRBV12-3/TRBV12-4
TGTGCCAGCAGCCGCCGGGGTAGCGGGAGGGCGGGAGAGACCCAGTACTTC CASSRRGSGRAGETQYF TRBJ2-5 TRBD2 - TRBV28
TGCGCCAGCAGCCAGGGACCGGGGGGGTCCTACGAGCAGTACTTC CASSQGPGGSYEQYF TRBJ2-7 TRBD2 - TRBV10-2
TGTGCCAGCAGTTTCCGCGGGGGGAGCTCCTACGAGCAGTACTTC CASSFRGGSSYEQYF TRBJ2-7 TRBD2 many TRBV27
TGTGCCAGCAGCTTTACGGTGGATATCCTGAACACCGGGGAGCTGTTTTTT CASSFTVDILNTGELFF TRBJ2-2 - few TRBV7-9
TGTGCCAGCAGCGTAGGAGGGCGGGAGACCCAGCACTTC CASSVGGRETQHF TRBJ2-5 TRBD2 - TRBV9
TGTGCCAGCAGCTTAGAAGGGACAGGGGGTGTCTACGAGCAGTACTTC CASSLEGTGGVYEQYF TRBJ2-7 TRBD1 - TRBV7-8
TGTGCCAGCTCACCCGCAGGGGCGTACACTGAAGCTTTCTTT CASSPAGAYTEAFF TRBJ1-1 - many TRBV18
TGTGCCAGCAGCGTGGGACCAGAAGGTTACGAGACCCAGTACTTC CASSVGPEGYETQYF TRBJ2-5 - few TRBV7-3
TGTGCCAGCAGTTACCGGACAGGGGTCAATCAGCCCCAGCATTTT CASSYRTGVNQPQHF TRBJ1-5 TRBD1 many TRBV6-5
TGTGCCAGCAGTTCCCCGGGGGATACGCAGTATTTT CASSSPGDTQYF TRBJ2-3 - - TRBV6-2/TRBV6-3
TGCGCCAGCAGCCCCCCAGGGGGTGCTGAGCAGTTCTTC CASSPPGGAEQFF TRBJ2-1 TRBD1 - TRBV4-1
TGTGCCAGCAGTTCCCCGGGGTCCCCCTACGAGCAGTACTTC CASSSPGSPYEQYF TRBJ2-7 - many TRBV12-3/TRBV12-4
TGTGCCAGCAGCTTATTTCCTGAGGGCTCCTACGAGCAGTACTTC CASSLFPEGSYEQYF TRBJ2-7 - - TRBV13
TGTGCCATCAGTGTGGGGGGAGGCCAGTACAATGAGCAGTTCTTC CAISVGGGQYNEQFF TRBJ2-1 - many TRBV10-3
TGTGCCAGCACACTAACCGGGCAGGGTGGCTACACCTTC CASTLTGQGGYTF TRBJ1-2 - few TRBV28
TGTGCCTGGATTTTGACTAGCGGGAGGAACCACAATGAGCAGTTCTTC CAWILTSGRNHNEQFF TRBJ2-1 TRBD2 many TRBV30
TGTGCCAGCAGTTCGATTGGACTAGCGGGGACCTCCTACGAGCAGTACTTC CASSSIGLAGTSYEQYF TRBJ2-7 TRBD2 many TRBV28
TGTGCCAGCAGCTTGGGGGGCGGGAGGGCCGAAGATACGCAGTATTTT CASSLGGGRAEDTQYF TRBJ2-3 TRBD2 few TRBV5-5
TGTGCTAGTGCCAACCCCCCGTCAGATACGCAGTATTTT CASANPPSDTQYF TRBJ2-3 - - TRBV12-5
TGCAGTGCTGCCGGGACAGTCGCCACTTATAGCAATCAGCCCCAGCATTTT CSAAGTVATYSNQPQHF TRBJ1-5 TRBD1 many TRBV20-1
TGCAGTGCTAGTCTTCTAGCGGGGACCTACGAGCAGTACTTC CSASLLAGTYEQYF TRBJ2-7 TRBD2 - TRBV20-1
TGCAGCGTTCCTTCCGGTGGCGGAACGAACACTGAAGCTTTCTTT CSVPSGGGTNTEAFF TRBJ1-1 - many TRBV29-1
TGTGCCAGCAGCCGGGACCACACCTACGAGCAGTACTTC CASSRDHTYEQYF TRBJ2-7 - many TRBV11-1
TGTGCCAGCAGCTTAACGACAGGGACAGAGACCCAGTACTTC CASSLTTGTETQYF TRBJ2-5 TRBD1 many TRBV7-9
TGTGCCAGCAGCCAAGAGGGAGGTGCCTACGAGCAGTACTTC CASSQEGGAYEQYF TRBJ2-7 - many TRBV3-1
TGTGCCAGCAGTTACCTCCTTACTAGCGGGAGGAGTGAGCAGTTCTTC CASSYLLTSGRSEQFF TRBJ2-1 TRBD2 many TRBV6-5
TGTGCCAGCAGTCCGCCGGCTAGGGGGCGTCAGCCCCAGCATTTT CASSPPARGRQPQHF TRBJ1-5 TRBD1 many TRBV28
TGCGCCAGCTCCTCCAGCACGCCTACAGATACGCAGTATTTT CASSSSTPTDTQYF TRBJ2-3 - - TRBV5-1